This TCR beta chain was documented in a study of radiation and T cells in renal cell carcinoma. As for time point: blood 2 weeks post-SBRT. Treatment meaning: 15 Gy SBRT to primary tumor, nephrectomy 4 weeks later. TCRdb keeps only in-frame clones here, not all; method: immunoSEQ multiplex PCR. Of 70,000 to 80,000 clones listed, 65% to 90% were seen once; the top ten hold approximately 22%. The source of this sequence is a woman aged 50 to 60 with renal cell carcinoma. The sequenced sample was blood, obtained from a patient whose treatment included radiotherapy and nephrectomy.

CDR3 DNA: TGTGCCAGCAGCTTAGGGGCGGATGATCAGAAACTGTTTTTT. Its protein is CASSLGADDQKLFF. The chain couples TRBV7-6 to TRBJ1-4; D gene unclear. Trimming took off 1 base at V and 11 bases at J, with 14 bases between the two ends. Germline values: CDR1 SGHVS, CDR2 FNYEAQ. This CDR3 spans 14 amino acids.